These 21 T cell receptor beta chains came from one sample sequenced in a study of PD-L1 blockade in urothelial cancer. Sequencing used immunoSEQ multiplex PCR; TCRdb keeps in-frame clones, though not all of them. The table lists about 43,000 clones, more than 75% of them singletons. This material consisted of PBMCs, taken around atezolizumab (anti-PD-L1) treatment. These TCRs come from a woman aged 55-75 years with urothelial cancer.

The chain has TRBV28 and TRBJ1-5; 7 bases map to TRBD1. The V gene end was trimmed by 5 bases and the J gene end by 4 bases; junction bases not matched to a gene: 5. CDR3 length equals 14 residues. CDR1 and CDR2 (germline): MDHEN, SYDVKM. This CDR3 reads CASSLSGGNQPQHF. The CDR3 nucleotides are TGTGCCAGCAGTCTATCAGGGGGAAATCAGCCCCAGCATTTT.

This clone was detected once. The chain combines TRBV5-1 with TRBJ2-5, with TRBD1 matching over 7 bases. J lost 1 base, V lost 4 bases, and 10 bases had no gene match. This CDR3 spans 16 amino acids. Germline V gene sequence: CDR1 SGHRS, CDR2 YFSETQ. The CDR3 DNA is TGCGCCAGCAGCACGGCCGGGACAGAGGGCCAAGAGACCCAGTACTTC. It codes for CASSTAGTEGQETQYF.

The chain joins TRBV4-1 to TRBJ1-1, with 7 bases aligning to TRBD1. CDR3 length: 16 residues. V was pared by 4 bases and J by 2 bases, with 10 bases of the junction left unmatched. Germline assignment: CDR1 MGHRA and CDR2 YSYEKL. In DNA form, the CDR3 reads TGCGCCAGCAGCCCAGAACCGGGACAGACAAACACTGAAGCTTTCTTT. It encodes CASSPEPGQTNTEAFF.

The gene calls are TRBV18 and TRBJ1-2; D gene uncertain. The CDR3 contains 13 residues. Germline loops: CDR1 KGHSH, CDR2 LQKENI. Trimming stripped 8 bases from V and 3 bases from J, with 13 bases between. CDR3 nucleotides: TGTGCCAGCGGACGGGAGCGGGACTATGGCTACACCTTC. Translating gives CASGRERDYGYTF.

This clone was counted once. The chain recombines TRBV19 with TRBJ1-1, with D maybe TRBD1 (6 bases). Trimming took off 4 bases at V and 0 bases at J, with 9 bases between the two ends. Germline lookup yields CDR1 LNHDA and CDR2 SQIVND (reference sequence). CDR3 length: 14 residues. CDR3 protein: CASSKDSMNTEAFF. The CDR3 DNA is TGTGCCAGTAGTAAGGACAGCATGAACACTGAAGCTTTCTTT.

The chain uses TRBV18 and TRBJ1-5; D is ambiguous. The V end was cut by 2 bases, the J end by 1 base, with 12 bases between. CDR3 length equals 16 residues. The V gene's germline CDR1 is KGHSH and CDR2 LQKENI. The CDR3 is CASSPFPTGSNQPQHF. The CDR3 region has the DNA TGTGCCAGCTCACCATTCCCGACGGGAAGCAATCAGCCCCAGCATTTT.

The sample holds one count of this clone. The chain joins TRBV12-5 to TRBJ2-2, with TRBD1 identical over 8 bases. Germline V gene sequence: CDR1 LGHNT, CDR2 FRNRAP. V trimming: 3 bases; J trimming: 1 base; junction bases outside the gene matches: 4. CDR3 length: 16 amino acids. DNA of the CDR3: TGTGCTAGTGGTTTTGGACAGGGAGGGAACACCGGGGAGCTGTTTTTT. As protein: CASGFGQGGNTGELFF.

The rearrangement joins TRBV19 to TRBJ2-1; TRBD2 matches at 11 bases. Germline CDR1 reads LNHDA; CDR2 reads SQIVND (reference sequence). The CDR3 is made up of 14 amino acids. The trim removed 3 bases at V and 7 bases at J, leaving 2 bases unmatched. The CDR3 nucleotides are TGTGCCAGTAGTATTACTAGCGGGAGTAATGAGCAGTTCTTC. Translating it yields CASSITSGSNEQFF.

The CDR3 coding sequence is TGTGCCAGCAGCTTAGGGGGACTAGCGGGAGATACGCAGTATTTT. Its translation is CASSLGGLAGDTQYF. This chain connects TRBV7-2 to TRBJ2-3, with 12 bases that match TRBD2. The length of the CDR3 is 15 residues. Germline V gene data show CDR1 as SGHTA and CDR2 as FQGNSA. V dropped 1 base and J dropped 5; count of bases not matched to a gene: 1.

As for this clone: This CDR3 is also generated by other DNA sequences in the sample. The chain uses TRBV5-1 and TRBJ1-1; TRBD1 aligns across 7 bases. This CDR3 is 15 amino acids long. CDR1 and CDR2 from the germline V gene are SGHRS and YFSETQ. V shed 0 bases and J 5 bases; nucleotides not matched to a gene: 7. CDR3 DNA: TGCGCCAGCAGCTTGGCCGGCCCGACAGGGACTGAAGCTTTCTTT. Protein sequence: CASSLAGPTGTEAFF.

The chain has TRBV7-5 and TRBJ2-5; the table names TRBD1, a call not compared with the DNA. TRBV7-5 corresponds to a pseudogene. The CDR3 has 14 amino acids. CDR3 amino acids: CARSFWTVQETQYF. The CDR3, as DNA: TGTGCCAGAAGCTTCTGGACAGTCCAAGAGACCCAGTACTTC.

The chain couples TRBV5-1 to TRBJ1-2, with D possibly being TRBD1 (6 bases). The CDR3 has 15 residues. CDR1 and CDR2 from the germline V gene are SGHRS and YFSETQ. V was shortened by 3 bases and J by 5 bases, with 17 bases between the two germline ends. The CDR3 sequence: CASSSRQASLYGYTF. CDR3 bases: TGCGCCAGCAGCTCTCGACAGGCCTCTCTATATGGCTACACCTTC.

With respect to this clone: This sample also contains other DNA sequences that code for the same CDR3. The V call is TRBV7-2, the J call TRBJ2-1, with D perhaps matching TRBD1 (7 bases). Between the trimmed V and J ends, which lost 1 base and 4 bases, there was a span of 11 bases. The CDR3 runs 15 residues. Germline V gene lookup returns CDR1 SGHTA and CDR2 FQGNSA. The CDR3 spells CASSLGAGGYNEQFF. CDR3 bases: TGTGCCAGCAGCTTAGGAGCAGGGGGGTACAATGAGCAGTTCTTC.

This sequence joins TRBV29-1 and TRBJ2-7; D is possibly TRBD1 (6 bases). The CDR3 has 13 amino acids. Germline V lookup: CDR1 SQVTM, CDR2 ANQGSEA. The V and J ends lost 4 bases and 4 bases respectively, with 14 bases between them. The CDR3 protein is CSVVTGEGYEQYF. The CDR3 DNA follows: TGCAGCGTTGTGACAGGTGAGGGTTACGAGCAGTACTTC.

This chain connects TRBV2 to TRBJ2-6, with D perhaps matching TRBD2 (6 bases). The CDR3 length is 16 residues. CDR1 is SNHLY, CDR2 FYNNEI, per germline. Between the trimmed V and J ends, which lost 0 bases and 2 bases, there was a span of 8 bases. The CDR3 nucleotides read TGTGCCAGCAGTGAAGCGTGGGGGGCTGGGGCCAACGTCCTGACTTTC. The encoded protein is CASSEAWGAGANVLTF.

This clone was found a few times. The chain employs TRBV11-2 and TRBJ2-5; maybe TRBD2 (6 bases). V lost 5 bases and J 5 bases, leaving 18 bases between the germline ends. Germline assignment: CDR1 SGHAT and CDR2 FQNNGV. CDR3 length: 15 residues. In DNA form, the CDR3 reads TGTGCCAGCAGCCCCCGAGGGGTGGAGGGTGAGACCCAGTACTTC. Its protein is CASSPRGVEGETQYF.

The chain couples TRBV5-8 to TRBJ1-2; 7 bases match TRBD1. The CDR3 runs 16 residues. With V trimmed by 0 bases and J by 8 bases, 13 bases remained unmatched. Germline V gene lookup returns CDR1 SGHTS and CDR2 YDEGEE. The CDR3 sequence: CASSLVVVRQGGGYTF. The CDR3 bases are TGTGCCAGCAGCTTGGTGGTCGTAAGACAGGGAGGAGGCTACACCTTC.

CDR3 in amino acids: CASSKRQGWGEQYF. The CDR3 DNA is TGTGCCAGCAGCAAGAGACAGGGTTGGGGCGAGCAGTACTTC. This chain joins TRBV5-6 and TRBJ2-7; 7 bases are a match to TRBD1. With V trimmed by 4 bases and J by 6 bases, 10 bases remained unmatched. CDR1 and CDR2 from the germline V gene are SGHDT and YYEEEE. This CDR3 has 14 amino acids.

This chain connects TRBV25-1 to TRBJ1-2, with D possibly matching TRBD1 (6 bases). Looked up from germline, CDR1 is MGHDK and CDR2 is SYGVNS. V gave up 6 bases and J gave up 4 bases, with 18 bases separating them. There are 15 residues in the CDR3. CDR3 sequence reads: CASREDTGYGYGYTF. CDR3 DNA sequence: TGTGCCAGCAGGGAAGACACAGGGTACGGCTATGGCTACACCTTC.

This sequence joins TRBV11-3 and TRBJ2-1; 15 bases align to TRBD2. Germline V CDR1 and CDR2: SGHNT, YENEEA. The ends lost 4 bases at V and 8 bases at J; junction bases unmatched: 6. This CDR3 contains 16 residues. The CDR3 loop is CASSSGTSGGPHEQFF. In DNA form, the CDR3 reads TGTGCCAGCAGCTCTGGGACTAGCGGGGGGCCCCATGAGCAGTTCTTC.

This clone was detected once. The CDR3: CASSPRQGATYEQYF. CDR3 DNA: TGTGCCAGCAGTCCACGACAGGGGGCTACCTACGAGCAGTACTTC. This chain connects TRBV27 to TRBJ2-7; 10 nucleotides align to TRBD1. The germline CDR1 and CDR2 sequences are MNHEY and SMNVEV (reference sequence). V was clipped by 5 bases and J by 2 bases; unmatched bases: 6. The CDR3 contains 15 residues.